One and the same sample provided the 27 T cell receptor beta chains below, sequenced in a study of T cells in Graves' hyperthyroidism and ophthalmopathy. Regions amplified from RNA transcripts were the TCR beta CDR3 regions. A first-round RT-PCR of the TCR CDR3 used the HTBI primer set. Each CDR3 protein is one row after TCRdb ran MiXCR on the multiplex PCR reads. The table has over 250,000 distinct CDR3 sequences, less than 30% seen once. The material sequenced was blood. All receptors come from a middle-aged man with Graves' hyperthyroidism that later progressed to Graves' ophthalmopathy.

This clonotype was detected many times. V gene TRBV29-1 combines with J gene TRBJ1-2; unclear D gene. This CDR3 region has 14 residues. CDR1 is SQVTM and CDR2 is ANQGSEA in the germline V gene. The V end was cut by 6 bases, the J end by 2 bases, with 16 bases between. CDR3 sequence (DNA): TGCAGCGTCGTTGGTGGGCTCCACAACTATGGCTACACCTTC. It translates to CSVVGGLHNYGYTF.

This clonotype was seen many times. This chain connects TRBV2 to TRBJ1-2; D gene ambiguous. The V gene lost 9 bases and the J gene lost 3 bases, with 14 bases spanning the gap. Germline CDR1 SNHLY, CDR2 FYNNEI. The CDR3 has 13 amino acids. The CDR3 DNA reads TGTGCCAGTTCCTTTGAGGGTTACTATGGCTACACCTTC. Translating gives CASSFEGYYGYTF.

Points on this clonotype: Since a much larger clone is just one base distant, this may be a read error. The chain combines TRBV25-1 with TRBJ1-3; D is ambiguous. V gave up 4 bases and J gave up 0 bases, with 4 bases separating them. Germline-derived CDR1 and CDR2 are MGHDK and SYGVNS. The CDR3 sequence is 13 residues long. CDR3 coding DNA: TGTGCCAGCAGTGTAAACTCTGGAAACACCATATATTTT. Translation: CASSVNSGNTIYF.

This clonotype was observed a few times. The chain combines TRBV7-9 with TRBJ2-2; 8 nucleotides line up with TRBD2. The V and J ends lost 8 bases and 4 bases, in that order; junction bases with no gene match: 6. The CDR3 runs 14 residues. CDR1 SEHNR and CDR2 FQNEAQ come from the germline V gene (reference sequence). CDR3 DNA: TGTGCCAGCCAGACTAGCGCGGGCACCGGGGAGCTGTTTTTT. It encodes CASQTSAGTGELFF.

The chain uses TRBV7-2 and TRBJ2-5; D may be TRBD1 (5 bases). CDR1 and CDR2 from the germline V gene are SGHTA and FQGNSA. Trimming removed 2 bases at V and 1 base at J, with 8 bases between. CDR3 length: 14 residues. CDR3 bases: TGTGCCAGCAGCTTATCACAGGCCCAAGAGACCCAGTACTTC. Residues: CASSLSQAQETQYF.

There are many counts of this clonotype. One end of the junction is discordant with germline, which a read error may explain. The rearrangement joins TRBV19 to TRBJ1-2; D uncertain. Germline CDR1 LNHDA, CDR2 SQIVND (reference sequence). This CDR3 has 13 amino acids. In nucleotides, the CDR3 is TGCGACGGATCGGCCCGGCATAACTATGGCTACACCTTC. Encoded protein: CDGSARHNYGYTF.

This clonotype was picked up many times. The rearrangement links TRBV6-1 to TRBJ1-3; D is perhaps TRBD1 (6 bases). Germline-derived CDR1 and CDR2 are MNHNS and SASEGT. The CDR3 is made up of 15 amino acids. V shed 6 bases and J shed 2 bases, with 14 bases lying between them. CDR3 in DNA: TGTGCCAGCAGGAATTCCGGACAGCCTGGAAACACCATATATTTT. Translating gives CASRNSGQPGNTIYF.

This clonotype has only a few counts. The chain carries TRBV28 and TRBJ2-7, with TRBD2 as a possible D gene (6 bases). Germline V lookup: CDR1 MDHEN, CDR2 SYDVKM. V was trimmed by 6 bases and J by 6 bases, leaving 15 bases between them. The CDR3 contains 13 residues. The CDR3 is CASRGSGVAEQYF. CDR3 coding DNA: TGTGCCAGCAGGGGTTCGGGGGTTGCCGAGCAGTACTTC.

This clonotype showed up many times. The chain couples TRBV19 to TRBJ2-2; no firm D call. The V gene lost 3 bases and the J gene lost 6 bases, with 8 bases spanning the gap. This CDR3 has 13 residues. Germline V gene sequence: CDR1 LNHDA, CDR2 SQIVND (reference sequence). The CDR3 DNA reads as TGTGCCAGTAGTATTTCCGCCGCCGGGGAGCTGTTTTTT. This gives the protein CASSISAAGELFF.

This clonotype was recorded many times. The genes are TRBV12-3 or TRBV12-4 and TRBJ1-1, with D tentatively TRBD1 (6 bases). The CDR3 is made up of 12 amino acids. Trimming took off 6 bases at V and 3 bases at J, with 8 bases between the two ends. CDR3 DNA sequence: TGTGCCAGCAGGGACAGTTACACTGAAGCTTTCTTT. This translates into CASRDSYTEAFF.

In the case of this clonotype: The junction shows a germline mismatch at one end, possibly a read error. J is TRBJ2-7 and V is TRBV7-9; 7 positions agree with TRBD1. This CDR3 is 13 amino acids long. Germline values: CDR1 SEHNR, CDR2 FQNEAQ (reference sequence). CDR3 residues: CASSFGTVYEQYF. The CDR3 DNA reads TGTGCCAGCAGCTTCGGGACAGTCTACGAGCAGTACTTT.

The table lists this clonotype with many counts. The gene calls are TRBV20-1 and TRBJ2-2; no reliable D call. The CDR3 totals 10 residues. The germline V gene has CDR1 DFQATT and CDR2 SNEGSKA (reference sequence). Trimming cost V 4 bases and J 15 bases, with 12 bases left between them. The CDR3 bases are TGCAGTGCTATCGGACCAGCAGTGTTTTTT. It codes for CSAIGPAVFF.

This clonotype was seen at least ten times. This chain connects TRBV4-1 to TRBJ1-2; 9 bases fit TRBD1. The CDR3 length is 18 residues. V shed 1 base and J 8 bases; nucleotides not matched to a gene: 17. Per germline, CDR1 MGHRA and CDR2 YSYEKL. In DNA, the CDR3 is TGCGCCAGCAGCCAAGTCCCAATCCGGGACAGGGCGATCTGGGGCTACACCTTC. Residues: CASSQVPIRDRAIWGYTF.

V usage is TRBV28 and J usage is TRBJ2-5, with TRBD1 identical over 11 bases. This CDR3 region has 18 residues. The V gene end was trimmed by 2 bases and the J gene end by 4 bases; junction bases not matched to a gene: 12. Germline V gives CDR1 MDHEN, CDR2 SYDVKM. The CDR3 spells CASSLIHTGQGAGETQYF. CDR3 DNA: TGTGCCAGCAGTTTAATACACACCGGACAGGGGGCTGGAGAGACCCAGTACTTC.

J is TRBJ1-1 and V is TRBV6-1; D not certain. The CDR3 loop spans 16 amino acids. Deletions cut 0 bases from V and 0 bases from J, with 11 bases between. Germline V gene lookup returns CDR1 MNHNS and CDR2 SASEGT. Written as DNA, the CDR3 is TGTGCCAGCAGTGAAGCGGAGGCGGGCCTGAACACTGAAGCTTTCTTT. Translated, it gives CASSEAEAGLNTEAFF.

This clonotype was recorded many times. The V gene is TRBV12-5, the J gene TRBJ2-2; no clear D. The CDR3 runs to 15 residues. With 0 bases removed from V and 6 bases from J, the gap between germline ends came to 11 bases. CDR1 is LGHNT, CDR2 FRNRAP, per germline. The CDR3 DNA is TGTGCTAGTGGTTTGGTAGTTTTAGGTGCCGGGGAGCTGTTTTTT. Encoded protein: CASGLVVLGAGELFF.

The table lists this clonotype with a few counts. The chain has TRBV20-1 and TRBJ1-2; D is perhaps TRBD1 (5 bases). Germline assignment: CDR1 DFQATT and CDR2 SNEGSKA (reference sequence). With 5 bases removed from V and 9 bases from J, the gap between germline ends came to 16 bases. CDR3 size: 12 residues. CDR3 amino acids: CSAGDGGRRYTF. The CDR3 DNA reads TGCAGTGCTGGCGACGGGGGGAGACGCTACACCTTC.

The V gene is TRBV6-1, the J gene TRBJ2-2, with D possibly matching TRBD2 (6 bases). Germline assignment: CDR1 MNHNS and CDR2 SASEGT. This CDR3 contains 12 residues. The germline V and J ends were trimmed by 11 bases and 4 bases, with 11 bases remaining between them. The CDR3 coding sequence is TGTGCCTCGAGGAGGGCCACCGGGGAGCTGTTTTTT. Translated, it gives CASRRATGELFF.

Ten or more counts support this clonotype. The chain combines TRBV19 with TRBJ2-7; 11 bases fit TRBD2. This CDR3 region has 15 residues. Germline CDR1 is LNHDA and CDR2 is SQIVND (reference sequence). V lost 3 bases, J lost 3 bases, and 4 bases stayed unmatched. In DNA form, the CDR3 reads TGTGCCAGTAGTATCGGGACTAGCGGATACTACGAGCAGTACTTC. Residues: CASSIGTSGYYEQYF. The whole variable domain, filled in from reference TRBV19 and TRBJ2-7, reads DGGITQSPKYLFRKEGQNVTLSCEQNLNHDAMYWYRQDPGQGLRLIYYSQIVNDFQKGDIAEGYSVSREKKESFPLTVTSAQKNPTAFYLCASSIGTSGYYEQYFGPGTRLTVT.

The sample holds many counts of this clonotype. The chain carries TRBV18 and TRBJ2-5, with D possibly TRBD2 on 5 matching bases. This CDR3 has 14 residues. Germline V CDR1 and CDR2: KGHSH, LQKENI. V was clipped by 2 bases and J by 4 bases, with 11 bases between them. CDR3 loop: CASSPEPGIETQYF. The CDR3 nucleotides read TGTGCCAGCTCACCAGAGCCCGGGATAGAGACCCAGTACTTC.

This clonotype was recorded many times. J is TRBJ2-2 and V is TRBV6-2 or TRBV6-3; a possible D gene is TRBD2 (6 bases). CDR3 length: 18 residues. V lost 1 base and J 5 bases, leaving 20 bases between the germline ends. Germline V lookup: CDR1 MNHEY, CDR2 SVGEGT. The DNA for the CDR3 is TGTGCCAGCAGTTACTTCTTACCGGGACTTCCTTGGACCGGGGAGCTGTTTTTT. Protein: CASSYFLPGLPWTGELFF.

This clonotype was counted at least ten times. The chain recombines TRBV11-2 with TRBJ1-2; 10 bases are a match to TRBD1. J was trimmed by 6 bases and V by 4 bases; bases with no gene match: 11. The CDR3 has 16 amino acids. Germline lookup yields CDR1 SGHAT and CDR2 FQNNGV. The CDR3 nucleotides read TGTGCCAGCAGCTCAAACTCCGGGACAGGGGTAAATGGCTACACCTTC. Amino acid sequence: CASSSNSGTGVNGYTF.

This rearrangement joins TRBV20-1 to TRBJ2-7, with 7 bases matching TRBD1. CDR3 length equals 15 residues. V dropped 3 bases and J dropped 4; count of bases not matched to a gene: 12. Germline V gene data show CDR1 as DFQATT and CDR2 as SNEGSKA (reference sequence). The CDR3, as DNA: TGCAGTGCTAGTTCAGACAGGGAAGGGTTTTACGAGCAGTACTTC. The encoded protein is CSASSDREGFYEQYF.

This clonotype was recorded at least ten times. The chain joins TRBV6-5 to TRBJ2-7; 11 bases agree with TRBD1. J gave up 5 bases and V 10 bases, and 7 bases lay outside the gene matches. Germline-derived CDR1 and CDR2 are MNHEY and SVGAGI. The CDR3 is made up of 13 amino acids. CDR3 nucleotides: TGTGCCACCAACCGGGACAGGGGGGACGAGCAGTACTTC. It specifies CATNRDRGDEQYF.

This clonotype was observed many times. The CDR3 DNA follows: TGTGCCAGCAGTGAAGACAGGGTGGAAACTAATGAAAAACTGTTTTTT. Translating it yields CASSEDRVETNEKLFF. The rearrangement joins TRBV6-1 to TRBJ1-4; D may be TRBD1 (6 bases). The CDR3 spans 16 residues. V lost 1 base, J lost 1 base, and 10 bases lay in between. Germline CDR1 is MNHNS and CDR2 is SASEGT.

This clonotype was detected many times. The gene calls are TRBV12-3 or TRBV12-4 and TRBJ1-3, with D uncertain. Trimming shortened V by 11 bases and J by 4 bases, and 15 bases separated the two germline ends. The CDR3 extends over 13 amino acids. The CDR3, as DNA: TGTGCCCAGAATGTGGGGTCCGGAAACACCATATATTTT. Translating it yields CAQNVGSGNTIYF.

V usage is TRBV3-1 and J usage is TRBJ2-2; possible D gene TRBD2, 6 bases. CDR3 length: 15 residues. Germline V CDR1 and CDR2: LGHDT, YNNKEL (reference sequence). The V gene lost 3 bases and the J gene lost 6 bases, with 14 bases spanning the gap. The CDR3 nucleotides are TGTGCCAGCAGCCAGTCCTGGAGGGACTCCGGGGAGCTGTTTTTT. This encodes CASSQSWRDSGELFF.